Listed below are T cell receptor beta chains from one sample, sequenced in a study of blood T cell repertoires in COVID-19. Sequencing used immunoSEQ multiplex PCR; TCRdb keeps in-frame clones, though not all of them. Among fewer than 250,000 clones listed, around 86% were seen once. The sequenced material came from peripheral blood. These receptors all stem from a woman in her fifties or sixties who had recovered from COVID-19. Each CDR3 is given with its conserved first and last residue. A D gene is named only where the DNA matches it firmly. Clone size is given for some rows only: seen once, a few or many times, or a class if the clone is expanded.

CDR3aa	CDR3nt	v_gene	j_gene	d_gene	abundance
CASSSVGAQYF	TGTGCCAGCAGCTCCGTGGGCGCCCAGTACTTC	TRBV9	TRBJ2-5	.	.
CASMGQFNQPQHF	TGTGCCAGTATGGGGCAGTTCAATCAGCCCCAGCATTTT	TRBV19	TRBJ1-5	.	.
CATSRDKAVTNTGELFF	TGTGCCACCAGCAGAGATAAAGCGGTAACCAACACCGGGGAGCTGTTTTTT	TRBV24-1	TRBJ2-2	.	.
CASSRRGGGNTIYF	TGTGCCAGCAGCCGTAGAGGGGGAGGAAACACCATATATTTT	TRBV27	TRBJ1-3	.	once
CASSLGLTGTRETQYF	TGTGCCAGTAGCCTCGGACTTACAGGGACTAGGGAGACCCAGTACTTC	TRBV19	TRBJ2-5	TRBD2	.
CASSHGTGRGDEQYF	TGTGCCAGCAGCCATGGGACAGGCCGCGGGGACGAGCAGTACTTC	TRBV3-1/TRBV3-2	TRBJ2-7	TRBD1	.
CASSLQGAGGYTF	TGTGCCAGCAGTTTACAGGGGGCGGGTGGCTACACCTTC	TRBV12-3/TRBV12-4	TRBJ1-2	TRBD1	.
CASSPRGRTEAFF	TGTGCCAGCAGTCCTAGGGGGCGGACTGAAGCTTTCTTT	TRBV12-3/TRBV12-4	TRBJ1-1	TRBD1	.
CASSPPGGGGANTQYF	TGTGCCAGCAGCCCACCCGGGGGCGGGGGGGCCAATACGCAGTATTTT	TRBV3-1/TRBV3-2	TRBJ2-3	TRBD2	.
CASSQEVRMEGIQYF	TGCGCCAGCAGCCAAGAGGTCAGGATGGAGGGGATTCAGTACTTC	TRBV4-1	TRBJ2-4	.	.
CASSSPSGTGSYEQYF	TGTGCCAGCAGCTCACCCTCGGGGACAGGCTCCTACGAGCAGTACTTC	TRBV11-2	TRBJ2-7	TRBD1	.
CASSVEKRPDTQYF	TGTGCCAGCAGCGTAGAGAAGAGGCCAGATACGCAGTATTTT	TRBV9	TRBJ2-3	.	.
CASRPGQGRAGELFF	TGTGCCAGCAGACCCGGACAGGGGAGGGCCGGGGAGCTGTTTTTT	TRBV6-5	TRBJ2-2	TRBD1	few
CAIRAENEQFF	TGTGCCATTCGTGCGGAAAATGAGCAGTTCTTC	TRBV24-1	TRBJ2-1	.	.
CASGAGRSSYEQYF	TGTGCCAGCGGCGCGGGAAGGAGCTCCTACGAGCAGTACTTC	TRBV5-6	TRBJ2-7	.	.
CASSLAAAPRLTF	TGCGCCAGCAGCTTGGCGGCGGCCCCGAGGTTGACTTTC	TRBV5-1	TRBJ2-6	.	.
CASSSGPRDKGYEQYF	TGTGCCAGCTCATCCGGCCCCAGGGATAAGGGATACGAGCAGTACTTC	TRBV18	TRBJ2-7	.	.
CASGRDRAQPQHF	TGTGCCAGCGGAAGAGACAGGGCCCAGCCCCAGCATTTT	TRBV12-3/TRBV12-4	TRBJ1-5	TRBD1	.
CASSRDRGPQPQHF	TGTGCCAGCAGTCGGGACAGGGGGCCTCAGCCCCAGCATTTT	TRBV2	TRBJ1-5	TRBD1	.
CASSEAGTEGYEQYF	TGTGCCAGCAGTGAGGCCGGGACAGAGGGCTACGAGCAGTACTTC	TRBV6-2/TRBV6-3	TRBJ2-7	TRBD1	.
CASSQAPPTVSGNTIYF	TGTGCCAGCAGCCAAGCCCCCCCGACAGTCTCAGGAAACACCATATATTTT	TRBV3-1/TRBV3-2	TRBJ1-3	.	.
CASSLASLAGGSYNEQFF	TGTGCCAGCAGCTTAGCGTCCCTAGCGGGGGGGTCCTACAATGAGCAGTTCTTC	TRBV7-8	TRBJ2-1	TRBD2	once
CASSLEAGIETDTQYF	TGTGCCAGCAGCCTAGAAGCGGGGATAGAAACAGATACGCAGTATTTT	TRBV7-2	TRBJ2-3	TRBD2	.
CASRAGAGRNTGELFF	TGTGCCAGCAGGGCGGGAGCGGGTCGAAACACCGGGGAGCTGTTTTTT	TRBV5-4	TRBJ2-2	TRBD2	once
CASSQDDRSGTDTQYF	TGCGCCAGCAGCCAAGATGACAGGTCGGGCACAGATACGCAGTATTTT	TRBV4-1	TRBJ2-3	.	.
CASSFGRGPPQHF	TGTGCCAGCAGCTTTGGACGAGGGCCGCCCCAGCATTTT	TRBV5-8	TRBJ1-5	.	.
CASSAVATLRNSPLHF	TGTGCCAGCAGCGCCGTAGCGACGCTAAGGAATTCACCCCTCCACTTT	TRBV7-8	TRBJ1-6	.	.
CASSLTPAGTSGGLSYNEQFF	TGCGCCAGCAGCTTAACCCCAGCAGGGACTAGCGGGGGCCTCTCCTACAATGAGCAGTTCTTC	TRBV5-1	TRBJ2-1	TRBD2	.
CSVLPGQETQYF	TGCAGCGTTCTCCCGGGGCAAGAGACCCAGTACTTC	TRBV29-1	TRBJ2-5	.	.
CASSWTTLTEAFF	TGCGCCAGCAGCTGGACTACGTTGACTGAAGCTTTCTTT	TRBV5-1	TRBJ1-1	.	.
CASRQMGGGEEKLFF	TGTGCCAGCAGGCAGATGGGGGGGGGCGAGGAAAAACTGTTTTTT	TRBV6-5	TRBJ1-4	.	.
CARRTGRNQPQHF	TGTGCCAGACGGACAGGCCGGAATCAGCCCCAGCATTTT	TRBV19	TRBJ1-5	TRBD1	.
CASSLGDTQYF	TGCGCCAGCAGCCTAGGAGATACGCAGTATTTT	TRBV5-1	TRBJ2-3	.	once
CAISDGRTQTHFSMRYTF	TGTGCCATCAGTGATGGTAGAACTCAAACCCATTTCTCTATGCGCTACACCTTC	TRBV10-3	TRBJ1-2	.	.
CASLEGGAYGYTF	TGTGCCAGCCTGGAGGGGGGGGCGTATGGCTACACCTTC	TRBV6-5	TRBJ1-2	.	.
CASSQGRAGGEWGNIQYF	TGTGCCAGCAGCCAAGGAAGGGCCGGTGGGGAGTGGGGAAACATTCAGTACTTC	TRBV3-1/TRBV3-2	TRBJ2-4	.	.
CASSPGLAGGGGGELFF	TGTGCCAGCAGCCCTGGACTAGCGGGGGGCGGAGGCGGGGAGCTGTTTTTT	TRBV5-4	TRBJ2-2	TRBD2	.
CASSQGLAASSYNEQFF	TGCGCCAGCAGCCAAGGACTAGCGGCTAGCTCCTACAATGAGCAGTTCTTC	TRBV4-3	TRBJ2-1	TRBD2	.
CASSPPLRGRNTGELFF	TGTGCCAGCAGCCCTCCCCTGCGGGGGAGGAACACCGGGGAGCTGTTTTTT	TRBV4-2	TRBJ2-2	TRBD2	.
CASSNNRQAYEQYF	TGTGCCAGCAGCAACAACCGCCAGGCCTACGAGCAGTACTTC	TRBV7-2	TRBJ2-7	.	.
CASSPRVGGGEKLFF	TGTGCCAGCAGCCCGCGGGTCGGCGGCGGGGAAAAACTGTTTTTT	TRBV7-8	TRBJ1-4	.	.
CASTRRMQETQYF	TGTGCCAGCACCCGGAGAATGCAAGAGACCCAGTACTTC	TRBV7-2	TRBJ2-5	.	.
CASSTGQGTYEQYF	TGTGCCAGCAGTACGGGACAGGGGACCTACGAGCAGTACTTC	TRBV6-6	TRBJ2-7	TRBD1	.
CASSWARSSGNTIYF	TGTGCCTCCTCGTGGGCCCGCTCCTCTGGAAACACCATATATTTT	TRBV2	TRBJ1-3	.	.
CASSRGQGTFF	TGTGCCAGCAGTCGAGGACAGGGGACCTTCTTT	TRBV6-5	TRBJ1-1	TRBD1	.
CASMADYGYTF	TGTGCCAGTATGGCGGACTATGGCTACACCTTC	TRBV19	TRBJ1-2	.	.
CSVASGGAFNEQFF	TGCAGCGTTGCGAGCGGGGGGGCTTTCAATGAGCAGTTCTTC	TRBV29-1	TRBJ2-1	TRBD2	.
CASSNNRGLAAVHTQYF	TGTGCCAGTAGTAATAATCGTGGTCTAGCCGCCGTGCATACGCAGTATTTT	TRBV19	TRBJ2-3	.	.
CASSSGTAAPLHF	TGTGCCAGCAGCTCCGGGACAGCCGCACCCCTCCACTTT	TRBV11-3	TRBJ1-6	TRBD1	.
CASSFPTGEKDYGYTF	TGCGCCAGCAGCTTCCCGACAGGGGAAAAGGACTATGGCTACACCTTC	TRBV5-1	TRBJ1-2	TRBD1	.
CASSLTGGTNQPQHF	TGTGCCAGCAGCCTCACAGGGGGGACAAATCAGCCCCAGCATTTT	TRBV9	TRBJ1-5	TRBD1	once
CASSEGLAGGPTDTQYF	TGTGCCAGCAGTGAGGGACTAGCGGGGGGCCCCACAGATACGCAGTATTTT	TRBV6-1	TRBJ2-3	TRBD2	.
CASSLIDREDEKLFF	TGTGCCAGCAGTTTAATAGACAGGGAGGATGAAAAACTGTTTTTT	TRBV28	TRBJ1-4	TRBD1	.
CSADYQETQYF	TGCAGTGCTGACTATCAAGAGACCCAGTACTTC	TRBV20-1	TRBJ2-5	.	once
CASSSWGGSYEQYF	TGTGCCAGCAGCTCGTGGGGGGGGAGCTACGAGCAGTACTTC	TRBV7-2	TRBJ2-7	TRBD2	.